The 14 T cell receptor beta chains below were found in one sample sequenced in a study of shared clonotypes between healthy human individuals. The repertoire was sequenced with immunoSEQ multiplex PCR; TCRdb's copy has only in-frame clones and lacks some. The sample has about 330,000 clones, around 72% seen once. Sequencing was performed on memory CD4+ T cells sorted from blood. This sample's subset: CD45RA-negative fraction. Receptor source: a man younger than 45 in good health.

This chain connects TRBV9 to TRBJ1-5; 10 bases fit TRBD1. The CDR3 runs to 14 residues. Germline CDR1 and CDR2: SGDLS and YYNGEE. The ends lost 3 bases at V and 8 bases at J; junction bases unmatched: 5. The CDR3 spells CASSAGQGFEPQHF. CDR3 DNA: TGTGCCAGCAGCGCGGGACAGGGGTTTGAGCCCCAGCATTTT.

This clone was picked up a small number of times. The CDR3 nucleotides read TGTGCCAGCAGTGCGTCGGGAGACTACGAGCAGTACTTC. Protein sequence: CASSASGDYEQYF. This rearrangement joins TRBV2 to TRBJ2-7, with D maybe TRBD2 (6 bases). The CDR3 runs to 13 residues. Trimming removed 4 bases at V and 3 bases at J, with 10 bases between. The germline V gene has CDR1 SNHLY and CDR2 FYNNEI.

This chain joins TRBV11-2 and TRBJ2-1, with 15 bases lining up with TRBD2. The CDR3 extends over 19 amino acids. Germline lookup yields CDR1 SGHAT and CDR2 FQNNGV. Trimming at V came to 5 bases and at J to 0 bases, leaving 8 bases not matched to a gene. The CDR3 sequence: CASSAGLAGGFSSYNEQFF. The CDR3 nucleotides read TGTGCCAGCAGCGCGGGACTAGCGGGAGGTTTCAGCTCCTACAATGAGCAGTTCTTC.

This chain connects TRBV29-1 to TRBJ2-7, with a tentative D call TRBD2 (6 bases). Germline CDR1 and CDR2: SQVTM and ANQGSEA. The CDR3 is 17 residues long. Trimming removed 4 bases from V and 0 bases from J, with 22 bases in between. The CDR3 DNA reads as TGCAGCGTTGCTGCGCCGGCTACCGGACTACCCTCCTACGAGCAGTACTTC. As protein: CSVAAPATGLPSYEQYF.

The chain has TRBV2 and TRBJ2-2; 10 positions agree with TRBD2. With 8 bases clipped from V and 8 bases from J, the junction kept 8 bases outside the gene matches. In germline, CDR1 is SNHLY, CDR2 FYNNEI. The length of the CDR3 is 14 residues. The CDR3 nucleotides read TGTGCCAGCTCGAGCGGGAGGGCCTCTGGGGAGCTGTTTTTT. Its translation is CASSSGRASGELFF.

The chain is built from TRBV5-6 and TRBJ1-5, with D unresolved. The CDR3 runs 15 residues. Trimming stripped 5 bases from V and 1 base from J, with 13 bases between. From germline, CDR1 is SGHDT and CDR2 YYEEEE. The CDR3 sequence is CASRELGKSNQPQHF. In DNA, the CDR3 is TGTGCCAGCAGAGAGTTAGGGAAAAGCAATCAGCCCCAGCATTTT.

The chain joins TRBV19 to TRBJ2-6; D remains unclear. CDR3 length: 11 amino acids. Per the germline V gene, CDR1 is LNHDA and CDR2 is SQIVND (reference sequence). Trimming removed 9 bases at V and 0 bases at J, with 0 bases between. CDR3 DNA: TGTGCCAGCTCTGGGGCCAACGTCCTGACTTTC. Translated, it gives CASSGANVLTF.

This clone has a handful of counts. The chain is built from TRBV30 and TRBJ1-1, with D uncertain. Germline CDR1 reads GTSNPN; CDR2 reads SVGIG (reference sequence). The germline V and J ends were trimmed by 2 bases and 1 base, with 11 bases remaining between them. The CDR3 is 14 amino acids. The CDR3 loop is CAWSLYSGNTEAFF. DNA of the CDR3: TGTGCCTGGAGTCTATACTCGGGGAACACTGAAGCTTTCTTT. Full variable domain (remainder filled in from reference TRBV30 and TRBJ1-1): SQTIHQWPATLVQPVGSPLSLECTVEGTSNPNLYWYRQAAGRGLQLLFYSVGIGQISSEVPQNLSASRPQDRQFILSSKKLLLSDSGFYLCAWSLYSGNTEAFFGQGTRLTVV.

The genes are TRBV5-4 and TRBJ2-6, with D possibly being TRBD1 (5 bases). The CDR3 consists of 17 residues. The V and J ends lost 0 bases and 0 bases respectively, with 10 bases between them. Germline values: CDR1 SGHNT, CDR2 YYREEE (reference sequence). The CDR3 nucleotides read TGTGCCAGCAGCTTGGCATTCCAGGGCTCTGGGGCCAACGTCCTGACTTTC. Translated: CASSLAFQGSGANVLTF.

The chain combines TRBV28 with TRBJ1-4; D is unclear. The germline V gene encodes CDR1 MDHEN and CDR2 SYDVKM. V was pared by 7 bases and J by 0 bases, with 3 bases between. This CDR3 is 12 amino acids long. For the CDR3, the DNA is TGTGCCAGCAAGGCAACTAATGAAAAACTGTTTTTT. Encoded protein: CASKATNEKLFF.

The CDR3 DNA follows: TGTGCCAGCAGCGTGAGGAGCGGAAACACAGATACGCAGTATTTT. This translates into CASSVRSGNTDTQYF. The chain couples TRBV7-3 to TRBJ2-3; weak D call: TRBD2 (5 bases). Germline V gives CDR1 SGHTA, CDR2 FQGTGA. The ends were cut back, 5 bases at V and 2 bases at J, with 14 bases in the middle. This CDR3 comprises 15 residues.

As for this clone: Other DNA sequences in the same sample also yield this CDR3. The chain recombines TRBV19 with TRBJ1-2, with D uncertain. The CDR3 is made up of 13 amino acids. Trimming took 1 base from V and 2 from J, leaving 5 bases between them. From germline, CDR1 is LNHDA and CDR2 SQIVND (reference sequence). CDR3 protein: CASSIGGNYGYTF. The DNA of the CDR3 is TGTGCCAGTAGTATAGGGGGAAACTATGGCTACACCTTC.

This rearrangement joins TRBV5-1 to TRBJ2-2; the D is unclear. This CDR3 has 12 residues. Germline loops: CDR1 SGHRS, CDR2 YFSETQ. Trimming left V 7 bases short and J 5 bases short, with 9 bases between. The CDR3 coding sequence is TGCGCCAGCGGGTGGCAAACCGGGGAGCTGTTTTTT. Its protein is CASGWQTGELFF.

The rearrangement uses TRBV5-3 and TRBJ1-2; 9 positions agree with TRBD1. TRBV5-3 is an ORF, with its function uncertain. The CDR3 runs 16 residues. V dropped 4 bases and J dropped 2; count of bases not matched to a gene: 9. CDR3 sequence (DNA): TGTGCCAGAAGCCCACTGACAGGGGGAGAAAACTATGGCTACACCTTC. Protein sequence: CARSPLTGGENYGYTF.